This T cell receptor beta chain was recovered during a study of cytomegalovirus exposure and HLA in healthy donors. The overall study: As an earlier analysis found, 150 million to 200 million T cells yielded fewer than 130 million unique TCR beta sequences.

The germline V and J ends were trimmed by 4 bases and 5 bases, with 13 bases remaining between them. This CDR3 has 14 amino acids. From germline, CDR1 is MNHEY and CDR2 SMNVEV (reference sequence). The PCR had 60 Vbeta and 13 Jbeta primers. Clones were read by immunoSEQ multiplex PCR, and TCRdb kept only the in-frame ones, dropping some. The table shows 100,000 to 150,000 clones, with 72% occurring only once. As regards this clone: The antigen is unknown.

Study results and limitations: For presence/absence analyses, sequencing depth was assumed to be roughly uniform across donors. A later analysis by the authors found several of the most significant clusters apparently linked to common viral pathogens. Many donors shared some public TCRs, even though most TCR sequences were rare.

The rearrangement uses TRBV27 and TRBJ2-3, with a possible D match to TRBD2 (6 bases). The specimen sequenced was PBMCs. The receptor was derived from a man in his thirties or forties in good health and CMV-seronegative. CDR3 region: CASSSSSEGDTQYF. CDR3 DNA sequence: TGTGCCAGCAGTTCGTCTAGCGAAGGAGATACGCAGTATTTT.